This T cell receptor beta chain emerged from a study of T cell changes during pregnancy in multiple sclerosis. TCRdb keeps only in-frame clones here, not all; method: immunoSEQ multiplex PCR. The repertoire has some 100,000 clones, about 94% of them found once; the top ten carry about 0.9%. This CDR3 is built from 15 residues. Germline assignment: CDR1 LNHDA and CDR2 SQIVND (reference sequence). The germline V and J ends were trimmed by 4 bases and 5 bases, with 17 bases remaining between them. The chain is built from TRBV19 and TRBJ1-1; D is ambiguous. This receptor was obtained from a female donor with multiple sclerosis, enrolled in a pregnancy study. Source: peripheral blood, taken before pregnancy. The CDR3 region is CASSSPGRSRTEAFF. In DNA form, the CDR3 reads TGTGCCAGTAGTAGTCCGGGAAGATCGCGGACTGAAGCTTTCTTT.